This entry is about one T cell receptor (beta chain). Its antigen is as yet unknown. This sample was taken from a study of T cell responses to AZD1222 COVID-19 vaccine. From germline, CDR1 is MNHEY and CDR2 SVGAGI. Deletions cut 6 bases from V and 2 bases from J, with 12 bases between. There are 14 residues in the CDR3. Study conclusions and caveats: Every sample of the repertoires postdated the peak T cell response. Recipients of AZD1222 seropositive at baseline numbered only 6 or 7. Among the donors, most were white British and more were female, and clonal diversity was possibly underestimated.

Profiled with immunoSEQ multiplex PCR; TCRdb holds only in-frame clones, not every one. The sample has 130,000 or so clones; 80% to 95% are singletons. This receptor was taken from an adult who received the MenACWY meningococcal vaccine as a control. The chain is built from TRBV6-5 and TRBJ2-3, with D unclear. Source: peripheral blood, taken 28 days after the second dose of the MenACWY control vaccine. The CDR3 sequence: CASRLSSTTDTQYF. The CDR3 region has the DNA TGTGCCAGCAGACTGAGCTCTACCACAGATACGCAGTATTTT.